A selection of T cell receptor beta chains follows, all from one sample in a study of shared clonotypes between healthy human individuals. This table comes from immunoSEQ multiplex PCR, and its TCRdb copy is limited to in-frame clones, with some not included. The sample consists of roughly 1,800,000 clones, less than 95% of them appearing once. Sequencing used naive CD8+ T cells sorted from blood. These receptor sequences come from a man aged 18 to 35 in good health. Both conserved end residues are part of each CDR3. D genes are given only for firm matches. Rows give clone size only sometimes, using once, few, many, or a class for an expanded clone.

cdr3_nt	cdr3_aa	d_call	v_call	clone_size	j_call
TGTGCCAGCAGTGAAGCGATCGGGGCGGGAAACTATGGCTACACCTTC	CASSEAIGAGNYGYTF	-	TRBV2	-	TRBJ1-2
TGTGCCAGCAGTTACGCAGGGACCTACGAGCAGTACTTC	CASSYAGTYEQYF	-	TRBV6-5	once	TRBJ2-7
TGTGCCAGCAGTTTATCGGCCGGGGCAGGGTATCAGCCCCAGCATTTT	CASSLSAGAGYQPQHF	-	TRBV27	-	TRBJ1-5
TGTGCCAGCAGTTACTCGAATGGGTCACCCCTCCACTTT	CASSYSNGSPLHF	-	TRBV6-5	-	TRBJ1-6
TGTGCCAGCAGTTTATCCTCCAGGGGTAACCAGCCCCAGCATTTT	CASSLSSRGNQPQHF	-	TRBV28	-	TRBJ1-5
TGCGCCAGCAGCCAAGTGACGACAGCGACCTACGAGCAGTACTTC	CASSQVTTATYEQYF	-	TRBV4-3	-	TRBJ2-7
TGCGCCAGCAGCATAGGACTAGGAAGCGAGCAGTACTTC	CASSIGLGSEQYF	TRBD2	TRBV5-1	once	TRBJ2-7
TGTGCCAGCTCACCACAAGATGCAGCTTCCTACGAGCAGTACTTC	CASSPQDAASYEQYF	-	TRBV18	-	TRBJ2-7
TGTGCCAGCAGTGAGCCAGGGGGGGACTCCTACGAGCAGTACTTC	CASSEPGGDSYEQYF	-	TRBV2	-	TRBJ2-7
TGCGCCAGCAGCCAAGATGTCCGACAGGTAGGCGAGCAGTACTTC	CASSQDVRQVGEQYF	-	TRBV4-1	-	TRBJ2-7
TGCGCCAGCAGCTTGTGGAGGGAAGGAAGCACCGGGGAGCTGTTTTTT	CASSLWREGSTGELFF	-	TRBV5-1	-	TRBJ2-2
TGCGCCAGCAGCCAAAGACAGAGTCAAGAGACCCAGTACTTC	CASSQRQSQETQYF	-	TRBV4-1	-	TRBJ2-5
TGTGCCAGCAGTGCAGGACAGGGGGCTCAGCCCCAGCATTTT	CASSAGQGAQPQHF	TRBD1	TRBV6-5	-	TRBJ1-5
TGCGCCAGCAGCCAAGAATGGCAGTCCAACACTGAAGCTTTCTTT	CASSQEWQSNTEAFF	-	TRBV4-1	-	TRBJ1-1
TGTGCCATTCTAGCGGGGGAAGGGGATACGCAGTATTTT	CAILAGEGDTQYF	TRBD2	TRBV10-3	-	TRBJ2-3
TGTGCCAGTAGTAGTCTAGCGGGGACAACCTACGAGCAGTACTTC	CASSSLAGTTYEQYF	TRBD2	TRBV19	-	TRBJ2-7
TGTGCCATCAGTGAGCCGGGACTAGCGGGCGAGGAGCTGTTTTTT	CAISEPGLAGEELFF	TRBD2	TRBV10-3	-	TRBJ2-2
TGTGCCAGCAGCTTAGCGGGGGGCTTCTACAATGAGCAGTTCTTC	CASSLAGGFYNEQFF	-	TRBV7-8	-	TRBJ2-1
TGTGCCAGCAGCCATCTAGCGGATCTTTCCTACGAGCAGTACTTC	CASSHLADLSYEQYF	TRBD2	TRBV7-9	once	TRBJ2-7
TGTGCCAGCAGCTCGGGACAGGGAGGGAACACTGAAGCTTTCTTT	CASSSGQGGNTEAFF	TRBD1	TRBV7-9	-	TRBJ1-1
TGTGCCAGCAGTCCGGGATCGGGGTACAATGAGCAGTTCTTC	CASSPGSGYNEQFF	-	TRBV27	-	TRBJ2-1
TGTGCCAGCAGCCCCCCCGGGGCAGATTCGAGCTCTGGAAACACCATATATTTT	CASSPPGADSSSGNTIYF	-	TRBV9	-	TRBJ1-3
TGTGCCAGCAGTTCACCAGGGATCGACGAGCAGTACTTC	CASSSPGIDEQYF	-	TRBV6-5	-	TRBJ2-7
TGCGCCAGCAGCTTGGACAGGGGGTCTAATTCACCCCTCCACTTT	CASSLDRGSNSPLHF	TRBD1	TRBV5-1	few	TRBJ1-6
TGTGCCAGTACCGGGACAACGGCGAGCGAGCAGTACTTC	CASTGTTASEQYF	-	TRBV19	-	TRBJ2-7
TGTGCCAGCAGCAAGAGCGTGAACACCGGGGAGCTGTTTTTT	CASSKSVNTGELFF	-	TRBV7-9	-	TRBJ2-2
TGTGCCAGCAGGGGGACTAGCGACAATGAGCAGTTCTTC	CASRGTSDNEQFF	TRBD2	TRBV6-5	-	TRBJ2-1
TGTGCCAGCAGCGGGGAAGGAAATCAGCCCCAGCATTTT	CASSGEGNQPQHF	-	TRBV9	-	TRBJ1-5
TGTGCCAGCTCCACCTGGGAACTACCTAATGAGCAGTACTTC	CASSTWELPNEQYF	-	TRBV18	-	TRBJ2-7
TGCAGTGCTAGCGTTGGAGGCGAGCAGTACTTC	CSASVGGEQYF	-	TRBV20-1	-	TRBJ2-7
TGTGCCAGCAGCTCAAACCCGGGGGAGGGGAGCTCCTACAATGAGCAGTTCTTC	CASSSNPGEGSSYNEQFF	TRBD2	TRBV7-2	-	TRBJ2-1
TGTGCCAGCAGTGAACACCCGGAGGCATCCTACGAGCAGTACTTC	CASSEHPEASYEQYF	-	TRBV6-1	-	TRBJ2-7
TGTGCCACCAACTACGTTGCTAGCCCTGGGTTGGAAGGCGAGCAGTACTTC	CATNYVASPGLEGEQYF	-	TRBV28	-	TRBJ2-7
TGTGCCACCAGCAGAGATGGGACAGCTTACGAGCAGTACTTC	CATSRDGTAYEQYF	TRBD1	TRBV15	-	TRBJ2-7
TGTGCCAGCAGCAACTTGGAAGGGACGGGTGAAGCTTTCTTT	CASSNLEGTGEAFF	-	TRBV7-6	-	TRBJ1-1
TGCGCCAGCAGCTTGGGTGCCAGGGGGCTCTTGGCTAGCGGGGTGGTTGAGCAGTTCTTC	CASSLGARGLLASGVVEQFF	-	TRBV5-1	-	TRBJ2-1
TGTGCCAGCAGCTTGGAGGCTAGCGGGAGGGCGATATACGAGCAGTACTTC	CASSLEASGRAIYEQYF	TRBD2	TRBV7-2	-	TRBJ2-7
TGTGCCAGCAGTCTCAACCGGGACAGGTCCGATGGCTACACCTTC	CASSLNRDRSDGYTF	TRBD1	TRBV6-5	-	TRBJ1-2
TGTGCCAGCAGCTTAGTGGCGGGCTCTCAGCCCCAGCATTTT	CASSLVAGSQPQHF	-	TRBV7-8	-	TRBJ1-5
TGTGCCAGCATTGGGTCGGGGGCACTCAACTATGGCTACACCTTC	CASIGSGALNYGYTF	-	TRBV28	-	TRBJ1-2